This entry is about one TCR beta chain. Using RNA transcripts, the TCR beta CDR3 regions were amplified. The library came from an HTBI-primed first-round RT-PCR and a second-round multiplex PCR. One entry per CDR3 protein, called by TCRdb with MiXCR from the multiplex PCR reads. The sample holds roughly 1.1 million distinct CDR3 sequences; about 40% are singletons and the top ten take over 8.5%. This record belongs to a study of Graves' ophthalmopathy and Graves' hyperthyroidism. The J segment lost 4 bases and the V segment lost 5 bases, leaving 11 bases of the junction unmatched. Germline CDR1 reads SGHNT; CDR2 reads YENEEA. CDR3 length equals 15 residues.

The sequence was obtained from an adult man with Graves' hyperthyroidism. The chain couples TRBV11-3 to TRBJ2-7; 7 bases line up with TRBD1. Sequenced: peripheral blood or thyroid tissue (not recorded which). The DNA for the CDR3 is TGTGCCAGCAGCAATCCCAGGGGGTATTTTTACGAGCAGTACTTC. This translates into CASSNPRGYFYEQYF. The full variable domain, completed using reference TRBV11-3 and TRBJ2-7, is EAGVVQSPRYKIIEKKQPVAFWCNPISGHNTLYWYLQNLGQGPELLIRYENEEAVDDSQLPKDRFSAERLKGVDSTLKIQPAELGDSAVYLCASSNPRGYFYEQYFGPGTRLTVT.